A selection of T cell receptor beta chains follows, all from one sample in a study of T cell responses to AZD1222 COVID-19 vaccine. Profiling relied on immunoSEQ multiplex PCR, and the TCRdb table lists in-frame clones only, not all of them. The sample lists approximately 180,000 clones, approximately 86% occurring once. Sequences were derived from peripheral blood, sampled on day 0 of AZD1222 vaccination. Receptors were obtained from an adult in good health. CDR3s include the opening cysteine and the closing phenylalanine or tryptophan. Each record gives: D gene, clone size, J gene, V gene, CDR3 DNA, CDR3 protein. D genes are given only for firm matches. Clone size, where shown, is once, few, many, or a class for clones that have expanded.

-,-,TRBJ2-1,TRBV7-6,TGTGCCAGCAGCCCGCGGGGTACGATCTCCTACAATGAGCAGTTCTTC,CASSPRGTISYNEQFF
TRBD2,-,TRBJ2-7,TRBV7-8,TGTGCCAGCAGCCTGGGGACTACCTCCTACGAGCAGTACTTC,CASSLGTTSYEQYF
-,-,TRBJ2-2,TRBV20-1,TGCAGTGCTAGTTCAGGGATGGACACCGGGGAGCTGTTTTTT,CSASSGMDTGELFF
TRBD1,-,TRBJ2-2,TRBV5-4,TGTGCCAGCAGCCTACAGGGGGCGCCCGGGGAGCTGTTTTTT,CASSLQGAPGELFF
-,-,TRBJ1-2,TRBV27,TGTGCCAGCAGTTTATCGGTCCGGGGGGGGACTAACTATGGCTACACCTTC,CASSLSVRGGTNYGYTF
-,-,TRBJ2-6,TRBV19,TGTGCCAGTAGCCAACCTGGGGCCAACGTCCTGACTTTC,CASSQPGANVLTF
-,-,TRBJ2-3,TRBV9,TGTGCCAGCAGCCCTCTCGCTCAGGGGCCGCAGTATTTT,CASSPLAQGPQYF
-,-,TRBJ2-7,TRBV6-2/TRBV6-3,TGTGCCAGCAGTTCCGGGGCTTTGTACGAGCAGTACTTC,CASSSGALYEQYF
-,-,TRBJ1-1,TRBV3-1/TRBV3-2,TGTGCCAGCAGCCAAACCCCAGTGACTGAAGCTTTCTTT,CASSQTPVTEAFF
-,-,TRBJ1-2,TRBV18,TGTGCCAGCTCACCCTCCGGGACCGGGTCGGGGTATGGCTACACCTTC,CASSPSGTGSGYGYTF
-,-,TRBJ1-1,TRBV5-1,TGCGCCAGCAGCTTGGGGACGAACACTGAAGCTTTCTTT,CASSLGTNTEAFF
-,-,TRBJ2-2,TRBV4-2,TGTGCCAGCAGCCAAGATGATCAGGGCACCGGGGAGCTGTTTTTT,CASSQDDQGTGELFF
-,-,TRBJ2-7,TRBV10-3,TGTGCCATCACCAAAGGCTACTCCTACGAGCAGTACTTC,CAITKGYSYEQYF
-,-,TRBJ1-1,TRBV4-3,TGCGCCAGCAGCCAAGAAGTGATGAACACTGAAGCTTTCTTT,CASSQEVMNTEAFF
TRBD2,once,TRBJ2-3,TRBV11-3,TGTGCCAGCAGCATGGGGACTAGCGGGGAAACAGATACGCAGTATTTT,CASSMGTSGETDTQYF
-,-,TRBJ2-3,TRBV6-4,TGTGCCAGCAGTGAGCGGGGCGGCACAGATACGCAGTATTTT,CASSERGGTDTQYF
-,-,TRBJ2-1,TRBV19,TGTGCCAGATCCTTGCTAAGGCCCTCGGACTACGAGCAGTTCTTC,CARSLLRPSDYEQFF
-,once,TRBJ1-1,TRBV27,TGTGCCAGCAGTTTATCGCCCAGGGTTACTGAAGCTTTCTTT,CASSLSPRVTEAFF